This entry is about one TCR beta chain. The antigen this receptor binds is unknown. Within one base of it there is no much larger clone, and no base qualities were kept. This sample also contains other DNA sequences that code for the same CDR3. For the CD8 naive samples, CD45RO-negative cells were positively selected for CCR7, yielding a CD45RA+CCR7+ population from which TemRA cells were excluded. Healthy HIV-negative adults with no recently reported acute infections or vaccinations were included as donors. Every donor was a Caucasian adult living in Nashville, Tennessee, USA. After blood collection by leukapheresis, PBMCs were isolated using Ficoll-Histopaque density gradient centrifugation and then cryopreserved in the vapor phase of liquid nitrogen. Purity and quantity of every magnetically sorted T cell population were checked by analytical flow cytometry. From each sorted fraction, genomic DNA was isolated and quantified by UV absorbance on a Nanodrop 2000c.

These data originate in a study of shared clonotypes between healthy human individuals (dated by TCRdb to about 2020). Study-wide context: A few men and two women, aged 18 to 49 years, made up the cohort. The study deeply sequenced blood TCR repertoires of several healthy adults to estimate repertoire size and the extent of clonotype sharing between individuals. Different laboratories and diverse techniques were used to prepare libraries and sequence TCR repertoires, to increase sequencing depth and limit assay-specific biases. Per donor, leukapheresis produced somewhere between about 0.9 and 9 billion PBMCs. For each donor, three plates each were used for CD4 naive and CD4 memory, two plates were used for CD8 naive, and one plate was used for CD8 memory. What the work shows at the level of the full study, not this receptor alone: Larger estimated clonotype richness was generally found for naive subsets than for memory subsets. The small number of donors limited the genetic and exposure-history diversity represented. Incomplete sequencing was indicated by rarefaction of sorted-subset datasets, despite the large sequencing depth. When a few donors were compared, the shared fraction of clonotypes was 5% to 6.5% for naive CD4, 3.5% to 4% for naive CD8, 2% to 2.5% for memory CD4, and roughly 0.4% for memory CD8. Compared with non-shared clonotypes, clonotypes shared by all four sorted-subset donors had higher generation probabilities. Pairwise subsampling indicated that sequencing depth was expected to affect the degree of clonotype sharing among donors. Sampling was limited to blood, and TCR repertoires in tissue likely differ from TCR repertoires in blood.

The V end loses 0 bases and the J end loses 2 bases, and a stretch of 5 bases separates them. From its cysteine to its phenylalanine, the CDR3 spans 13 amino acids. The retained sequence is limited to the CDR3, 39 bases, with the frame set at the first base. The germline V gene encodes CDR1 MNHEY and CDR2 SMNVEV (reference sequence). Using the deep immunoSEQ assay, TCR CDR3 regions were amplified from genomic DNA by multiplex PCR. Genomic DNA extracted from each cell subset was distributed evenly over all wells of several immunoSEQ 96-well plates, and each plate served as one replicate. For sorted subsets, 150 to 250 ng of genomic DNA, equivalent to 25,000 to 30,000 T cell genomes, went into each replicate PCR. Purified libraries were measured with a Qubit 3.0 fluorometer, size-checked on a Bioanalyzer 2100, and measured again with the KAPA Library Quantification kit. A separate single-read 150-cycle Illumina NextSeq 550 flow cell was used to sequence each immunoSEQ 96-well plate. The authors' pipeline ran thus. Because the immunoSEQ output held only junctional sequences and lacked quality scores, the filtering could not match the filtering applied to full-length reads. Sequences were annotated with PyIR, a Python wrapper for IgBLAST v1.9, using IMGT germline references to assign V/J genes and CDR3. Reads with weak V/J assignments (E-value above 1e-6), missing CDR3, stop codons, out-of-frame junctions, or ambiguous translated residues were removed. V3J clonotypes were defined by identical inferred V gene, J gene, and CDR3 amino acid sequence. The percentage overlap between two repertoires was calculated by dividing the number of shared unique clonotypes by the size of the smaller repertoire. Repertoire richness was assessed with RTK rarefaction, the Chao1 estimator, and Recon v2.1 estimates of unobserved clonotypes. Generation probabilities were computed with OLGA for all TCRbeta clonotypes obtained by the gDNA method from four donors. As stored in TCRdb, this immuneACCESS dataset retains in-frame rearrangements with V and J assigned. A fraction of the clones does not appear; measured against another copy, unresolved V genes explain less than half of the discrepancy, and the remainder lacks a known reason. That table furnishes V, J and clone size, whereas the DNA furnished D and trimming. The sample contains 2 million or so clones, 85% to 95% of them found a single time. Around 1.1% of the sample comes from the top ten.

In this chain, TRBV27 is recombined with TRBJ2-7, with the D segment identity uncertain. The sample was naive CD8+ T cells sorted from blood. The intended sense of this specimen's cell subset or site label: CD45RA+CCR7+. This receptor was identified in a man aged 18 to 35 in good health. CDR3 protein: CASSLSVTYEQYF. The bases read TGTGCCAGCAGTTTATCGGTAACCTACGAGCAGTACTTC.